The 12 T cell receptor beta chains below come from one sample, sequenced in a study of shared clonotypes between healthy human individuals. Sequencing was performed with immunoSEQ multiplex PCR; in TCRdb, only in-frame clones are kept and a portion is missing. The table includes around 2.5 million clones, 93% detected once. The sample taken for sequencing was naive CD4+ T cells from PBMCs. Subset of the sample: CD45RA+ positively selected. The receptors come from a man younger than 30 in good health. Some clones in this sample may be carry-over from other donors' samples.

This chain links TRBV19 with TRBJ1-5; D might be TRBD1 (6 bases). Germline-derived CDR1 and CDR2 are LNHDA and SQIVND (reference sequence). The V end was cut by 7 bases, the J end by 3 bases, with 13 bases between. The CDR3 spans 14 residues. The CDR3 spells CASTLGQTNQPQHF. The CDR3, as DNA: TGTGCCAGTACCCTGGGACAAACCAATCAGCCCCAGCATTTT. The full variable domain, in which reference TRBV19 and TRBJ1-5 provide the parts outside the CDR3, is DGGITQSPKYLFRKEGQNVTLSCEQNLNHDAMYWYRQDPGQGLRLIYYSQIVNDFQKGDIAEGYSVSREKKESFPLTVTSAQKNPTAFYLCASTLGQTNQPQHFGDGTRLSIL.

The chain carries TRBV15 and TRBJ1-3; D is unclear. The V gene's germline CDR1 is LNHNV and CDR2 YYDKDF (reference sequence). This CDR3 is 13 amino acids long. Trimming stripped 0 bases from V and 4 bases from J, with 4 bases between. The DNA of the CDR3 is TGTGCCACCAGCAGAGAATCAGGAAACACCATATATTTT. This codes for CATSRESGNTIYF.

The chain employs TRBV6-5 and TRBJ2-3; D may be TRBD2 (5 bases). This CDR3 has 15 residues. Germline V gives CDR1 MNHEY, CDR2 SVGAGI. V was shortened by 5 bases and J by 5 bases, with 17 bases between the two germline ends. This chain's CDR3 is CASSLLGSLRDTQYF. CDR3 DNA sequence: TGTGCCAGCAGTCTCTTGGGGAGTCTGAGAGATACGCAGTATTTT.

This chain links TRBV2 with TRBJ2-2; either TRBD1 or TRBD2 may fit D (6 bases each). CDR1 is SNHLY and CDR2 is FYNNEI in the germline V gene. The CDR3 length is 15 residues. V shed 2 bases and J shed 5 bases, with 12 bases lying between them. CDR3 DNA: TGTGCCAGCAGTGAAACCGGGGGCAGAACCGGGGAGCTGTTTTTT. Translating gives CASSETGGRTGELFF.

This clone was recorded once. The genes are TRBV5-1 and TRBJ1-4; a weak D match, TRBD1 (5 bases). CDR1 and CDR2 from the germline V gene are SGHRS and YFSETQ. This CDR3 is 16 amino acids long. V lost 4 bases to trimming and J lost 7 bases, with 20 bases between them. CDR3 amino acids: CASSVTGTLVLEKLFF. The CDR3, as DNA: TGCGCCAGCAGCGTCACCGGGACCTTGGTCCTTGAAAAACTGTTTTTT.

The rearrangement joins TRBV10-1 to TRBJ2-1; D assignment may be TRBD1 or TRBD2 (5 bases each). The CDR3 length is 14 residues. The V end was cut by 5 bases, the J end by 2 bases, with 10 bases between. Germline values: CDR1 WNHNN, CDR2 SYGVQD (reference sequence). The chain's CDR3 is CASSTVGAYNEQFF. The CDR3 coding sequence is TGCGCCAGCAGTACTGTGGGGGCCTACAATGAGCAGTTCTTC.

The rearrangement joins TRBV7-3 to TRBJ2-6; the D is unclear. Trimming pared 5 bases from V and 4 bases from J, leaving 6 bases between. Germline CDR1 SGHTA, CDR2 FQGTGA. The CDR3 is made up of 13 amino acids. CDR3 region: CASSTPGANVLTF. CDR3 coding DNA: TGTGCCAGCAGCACCCCGGGGGCCAACGTCCTGACTTTC.

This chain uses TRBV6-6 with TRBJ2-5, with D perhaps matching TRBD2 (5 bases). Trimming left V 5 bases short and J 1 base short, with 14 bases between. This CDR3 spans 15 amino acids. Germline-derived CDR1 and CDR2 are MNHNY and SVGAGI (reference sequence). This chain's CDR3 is CASSQPMTTQETQYF. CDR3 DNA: TGTGCCAGCAGTCAACCTATGACTACCCAAGAGACCCAGTACTTC.

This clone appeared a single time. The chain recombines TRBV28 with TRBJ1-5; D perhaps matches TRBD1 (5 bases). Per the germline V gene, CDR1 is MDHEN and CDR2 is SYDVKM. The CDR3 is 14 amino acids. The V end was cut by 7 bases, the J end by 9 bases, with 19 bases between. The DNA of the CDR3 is TGTGCCAGCAACGACAGACCCAAAAGCCGGCCCCAGCATTTT. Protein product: CASNDRPKSRPQHF.

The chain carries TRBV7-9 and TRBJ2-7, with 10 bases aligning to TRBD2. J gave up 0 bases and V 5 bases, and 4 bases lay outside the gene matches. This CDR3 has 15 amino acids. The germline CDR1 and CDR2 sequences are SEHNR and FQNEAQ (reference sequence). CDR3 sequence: CASSKGLADSYEQYF. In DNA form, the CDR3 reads TGTGCCAGCAGCAAAGGACTAGCGGACTCCTACGAGCAGTACTTC.

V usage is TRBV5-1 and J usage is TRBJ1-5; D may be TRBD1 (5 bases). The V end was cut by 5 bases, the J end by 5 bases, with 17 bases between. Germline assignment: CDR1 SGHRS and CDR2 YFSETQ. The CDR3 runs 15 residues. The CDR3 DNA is TGCGCCAGCAGGTCGGGTGAGGGGCGAGATCAGCCCCAGCATTTT. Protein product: CASRSGEGRDQPQHF.

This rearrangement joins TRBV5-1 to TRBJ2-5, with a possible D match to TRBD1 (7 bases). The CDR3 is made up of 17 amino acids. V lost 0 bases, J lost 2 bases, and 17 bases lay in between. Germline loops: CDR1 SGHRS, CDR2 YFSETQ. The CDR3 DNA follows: TGCGCCAGCAGCTTGGTCTCCAGCAGGGGGGATCAAGAGACCCAGTACTTC. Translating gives CASSLVSSRGDQETQYF.